This T cell receptor (beta chain) originates from a study of cytomegalovirus exposure and HLA in healthy donors. Looked up from germline, CDR1 is SGDLS and CDR2 is YYNGEE. The trim removed 4 bases at V and 4 bases at J, leaving 8 bases unmatched. The CDR3 is 16 residues long. Study results and limitations: Altogether, some 160 TCR beta chains were recorded as cytomegalovirus-associated. The TCR clusters that emerged in the first cohort tended, a later analysis found, to co-occur in the 110 or so validation repertoires. In vitro, three CMV-associated chains proved specific for CMV antigens. As was reported, the classifier diagnosed cytomegalovirus status with high specificity and sensitivity.

Sequencing used immunoSEQ multiplex PCR; TCRdb keeps in-frame clones, though not all of them. The table includes about 280,000 clones, around 89% detected once. Comment on this clone: The antigen is undetermined.

Sequencing was done on a sample of PBMCs. The receptor was derived from a woman younger than 30 in good health and CMV-seronegative. V is TRBV9 and J is TRBJ1-3, with 10 bases aligning to TRBD1. Here the CDR3 reads CASSPPETGGGNTIYF. The CDR3 DNA follows: TGTGCCAGCAGCCCCCCAGAGACAGGGGGCGGAAACACCATATATTTT.